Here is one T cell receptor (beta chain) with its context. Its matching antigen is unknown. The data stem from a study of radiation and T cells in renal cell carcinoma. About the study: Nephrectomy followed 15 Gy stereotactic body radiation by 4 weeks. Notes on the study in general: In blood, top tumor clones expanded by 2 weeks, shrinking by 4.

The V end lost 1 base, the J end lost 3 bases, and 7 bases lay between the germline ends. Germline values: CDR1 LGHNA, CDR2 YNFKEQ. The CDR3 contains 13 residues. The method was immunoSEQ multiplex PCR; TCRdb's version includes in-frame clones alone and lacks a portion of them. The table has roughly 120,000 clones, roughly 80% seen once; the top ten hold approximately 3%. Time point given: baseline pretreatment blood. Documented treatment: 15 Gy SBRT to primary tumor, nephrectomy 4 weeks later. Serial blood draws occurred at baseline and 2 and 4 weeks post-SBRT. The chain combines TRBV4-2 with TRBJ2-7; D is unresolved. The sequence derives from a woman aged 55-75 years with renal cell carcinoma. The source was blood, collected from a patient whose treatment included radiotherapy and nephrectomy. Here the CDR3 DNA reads TGTGCCAGCAGCCAAGGTGAGCGCTACGAGCAGTACTTC. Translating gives CASSQGERYEQYF.